This T cell receptor beta chain is drawn from a study of blood T cell repertoires in COVID-19. As for the study in general: Material from acute and convalescent COVID-19 was sourced from the United States, Italy and Spain. From T cells, B-cell-depleted T cells, or PBMCs came the material, which was cDNA or gDNA.

The CDR3 runs to 16 residues. V was clipped by 2 bases and J by 7 bases; unmatched bases: 7. Per the germline V gene, CDR1 is MNHEY and CDR2 is SMNVEV (reference sequence). Authors' analysis steps: Reference gene primers were amplified, and this amplification served to estimate nucleated cell counts. Produced via immunoSEQ multiplex PCR; TCRdb's table is partial and in-frame only. Clone size and the V and J calls come from that table; the DNA yielded D and trimming. This sample has about 74,000 clones, with almost 90% found just once. This sequence joins TRBV27 and TRBJ1-6; 8 bases are shared with TRBD1. This TCR was sampled from an elderly woman with active or convalescent COVID-19. Sequencing was carried out using peripheral blood. CDR3 sequence (DNA): TGTGCCAGCAGTTTAAAGGCAGGGGGCTTGAATTCACCCCTCCACTTT. It encodes CASSLKAGGLNSPLHF.